This TCR beta chain was sequenced for a study of technical replicates of blood from a handful of donors. Sequenced by immunoSEQ multiplex PCR; TCRdb stores in-frame clones only, minus some. Altogether about 73,000 clones are present, more than 85% being singletons, with the ten largest covering about 4.3%. Trimming took 5 bases from V and 0 from J; bases not matched to a gene: 6. The CDR3 extends over 16 amino acids. Germline values: CDR1 MNHEY, CDR2 SMNVEV (reference sequence). The sequencing sample was made of PBMCs. The rearrangement joins TRBV27 to TRBJ2-3, with 9 positions matching TRBD2. This clonotype was obtained from a human donor in good health. Some clones in this sample may be carry-over from other donors' samples. This CDR3 is CASSPGTSRSTDTQYF. The CDR3 region has the DNA TGTGCCAGCAGTCCCGGGACTAGCCGTAGCACAGATACGCAGTATTTT.